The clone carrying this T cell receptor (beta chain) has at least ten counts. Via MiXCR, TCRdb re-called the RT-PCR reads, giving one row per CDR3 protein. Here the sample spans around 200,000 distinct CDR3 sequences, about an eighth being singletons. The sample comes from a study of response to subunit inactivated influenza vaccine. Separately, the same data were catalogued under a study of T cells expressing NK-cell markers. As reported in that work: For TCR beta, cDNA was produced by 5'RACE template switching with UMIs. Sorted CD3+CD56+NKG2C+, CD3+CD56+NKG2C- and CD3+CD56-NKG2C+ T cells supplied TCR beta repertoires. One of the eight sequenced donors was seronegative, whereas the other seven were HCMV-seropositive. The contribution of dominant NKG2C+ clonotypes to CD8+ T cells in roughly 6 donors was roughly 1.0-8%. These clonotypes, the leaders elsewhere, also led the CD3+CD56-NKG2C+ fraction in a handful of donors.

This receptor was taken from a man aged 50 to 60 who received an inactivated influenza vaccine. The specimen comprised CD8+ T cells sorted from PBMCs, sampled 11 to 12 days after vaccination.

CDR3 protein: CASSKTGTESYEQYF. As DNA, the CDR3 is TGCGCCAGCAGCAAAACCGGGACCGAGTCCTACGAGCAGTACTTC. The chain recombines TRBV5-1 with TRBJ2-7, with D tentatively TRBD1 or TRBD2 (5 bases each). V lost 4 bases, J lost 1 base, and 15 bases lay in between. This CDR3 is built from 15 residues. The germline gives CDR1 SGHRS, CDR2 YFSETQ.